A single sample is the source of the 4 T cell receptor beta chains below, sequenced in a study of blood T cell repertoires in COVID-19. The method was immunoSEQ multiplex PCR; TCRdb's version includes in-frame clones alone and lacks a portion of them. Of about 38,000 clones in the sample, less than 90% were seen once. The sample comprised peripheral blood. The source of these receptors is a man aged 55-75 years with COVID-19, enrolled during active disease.

This clone was seen just once. This chain connects TRBV7-8 to TRBJ1-1, with no clear D. The V and J ends lost 2 bases and 3 bases respectively, with 13 bases between them. Per germline, CDR1 SGHVS and CDR2 FQNEAQ. This CDR3 has 15 residues. CDR3 in DNA: TGTGCCAGCAGCTTAAGAGGGTTTCAGGACACTGAAGCTTTCTTT. This sequence encodes CASSLRGFQDTEAFF.

This chain joins TRBV21-1 and TRBJ2-1; TRBD1 is the table's D call and was not checked against the DNA. TRBV21-1 is described as a pseudogene. The CDR3 is 16 amino acids. The CDR3 DNA reads as TGTGCCAGCAGCCCTTTTAGGGGGATACACTACAATGAGCAGTTCTTC. Translated: CASSPFRGIHYNEQFF.

The chain combines TRBV2 with TRBJ1-1, with a possible D match to TRBD1 (5 bases). V was cut by 7 bases and J by 6 bases, with 15 bases left in between. The CDR3 has 13 amino acids. The germline gives CDR1 SNHLY, CDR2 FYNNEI. The CDR3 DNA follows: TGTGCCAGCACCCCAACAGGCTTACCTGAAGCTTTCTTT. Residues: CASTPTGLPEAFF.

Only a few counts were recorded for this clone. The chain uses TRBV15 and TRBJ2-5; TRBD1 might be the D (5 bases). The germline V gene has CDR1 LNHNV and CDR2 YYDKDF (reference sequence). Trimming left V 0 bases short and J 4 bases short, with 12 bases between. The CDR3 is made up of 15 amino acids. This chain's CDR3 is CATSRDRGIGETQYF. As DNA, the CDR3 is TGTGCCACCAGCAGAGATAGGGGCATTGGAGAGACCCAGTACTTC.